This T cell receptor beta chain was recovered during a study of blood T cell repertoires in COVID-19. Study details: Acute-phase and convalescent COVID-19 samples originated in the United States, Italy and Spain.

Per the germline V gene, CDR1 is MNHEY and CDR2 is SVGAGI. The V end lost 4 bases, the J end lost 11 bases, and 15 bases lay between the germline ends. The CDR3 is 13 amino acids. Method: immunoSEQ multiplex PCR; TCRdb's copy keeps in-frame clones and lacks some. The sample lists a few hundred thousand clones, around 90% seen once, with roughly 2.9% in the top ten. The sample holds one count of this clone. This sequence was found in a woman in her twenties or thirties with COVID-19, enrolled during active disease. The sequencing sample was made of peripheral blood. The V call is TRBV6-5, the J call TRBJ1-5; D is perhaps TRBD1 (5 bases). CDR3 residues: CASSSAGDQTQHF. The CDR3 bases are TGTGCCAGCAGTTCTGCGGGGGACCAGACCCAGCATTTT.